Sequencing of this TCR beta chain was carried out in a study of T cell changes during pregnancy in multiple sclerosis. Measured with immunoSEQ multiplex PCR; TCRdb has only the in-frame clones, and not every one. The table includes about 44,000 clones, approximately 96% detected once. The V gene end was trimmed by 3 bases and the J gene end by 12 bases; junction bases not matched to a gene: 8. This CDR3 is built from 13 residues. In germline, CDR1 is SGHKS, CDR2 YYEKEE (reference sequence). The chain employs TRBV5-5 and TRBJ1-5; 8 bases agree with TRBD1. The sequence derives from a female donor with multiple sclerosis, enrolled in a pregnancy study. Sample: peripheral blood, taken in the second trimester of pregnancy. CDR3: CASSYVLDRDQHF. The CDR3 DNA follows: TGTGCCAGCAGCTACGTATTGGACAGGGACCAGCATTTT.